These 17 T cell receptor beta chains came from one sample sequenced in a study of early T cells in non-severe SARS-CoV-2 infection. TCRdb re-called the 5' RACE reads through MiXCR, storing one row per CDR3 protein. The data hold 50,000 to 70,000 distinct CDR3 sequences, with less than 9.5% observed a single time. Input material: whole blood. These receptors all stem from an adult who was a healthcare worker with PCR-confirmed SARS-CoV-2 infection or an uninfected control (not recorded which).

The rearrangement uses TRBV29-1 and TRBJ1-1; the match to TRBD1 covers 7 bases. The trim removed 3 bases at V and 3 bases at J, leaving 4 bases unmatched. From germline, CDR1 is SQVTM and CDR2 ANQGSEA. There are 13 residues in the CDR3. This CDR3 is CSVDATGDTEAFF. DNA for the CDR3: TGCAGCGTTGACGCTACAGGGGACACTGAAGCTTTCTTT.

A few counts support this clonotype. As DNA, the CDR3 is TGTGCCAGCAGCAGACAGGGGGGCCCCTACGAGCAGTACTTC. Its protein is CASSRQGGPYEQYF. V and J are TRBV11-2 and TRBJ2-7; TRBD1 matches at 9 bases. V trimming: 5 bases; J trimming: 2 bases; junction bases outside the gene matches: 4. This CDR3 is built from 14 residues. Per the germline V gene, CDR1 is SGHAT and CDR2 is FQNNGV.

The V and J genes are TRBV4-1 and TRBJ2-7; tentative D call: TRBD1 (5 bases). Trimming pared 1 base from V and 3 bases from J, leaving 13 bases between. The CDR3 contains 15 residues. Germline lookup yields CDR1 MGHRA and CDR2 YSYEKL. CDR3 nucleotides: TGCGCCAGCAGCCAAGGGGAAGACAGCTTCTACGAGCAGTACTTC. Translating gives CASSQGEDSFYEQYF.

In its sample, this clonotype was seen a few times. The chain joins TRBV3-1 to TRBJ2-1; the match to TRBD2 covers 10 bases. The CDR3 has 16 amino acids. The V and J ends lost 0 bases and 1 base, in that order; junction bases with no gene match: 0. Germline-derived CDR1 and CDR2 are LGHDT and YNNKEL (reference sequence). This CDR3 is CASSQDSGRSYNEQFF. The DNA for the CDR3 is TGTGCCAGCAGCCAAGATAGCGGGAGGTCCTACAATGAGCAGTTCTTC.

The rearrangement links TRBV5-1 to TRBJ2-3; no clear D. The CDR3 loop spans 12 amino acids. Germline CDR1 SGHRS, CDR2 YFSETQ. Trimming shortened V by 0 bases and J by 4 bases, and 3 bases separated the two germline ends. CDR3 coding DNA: TGCGCCAGCAGCTTGGAATCAGATACGCAGTATTTT. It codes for CASSLESDTQYF.

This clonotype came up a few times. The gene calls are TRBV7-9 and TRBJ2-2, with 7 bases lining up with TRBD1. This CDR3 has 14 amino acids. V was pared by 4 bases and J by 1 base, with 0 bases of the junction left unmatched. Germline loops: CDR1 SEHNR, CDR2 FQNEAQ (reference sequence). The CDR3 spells CASSWTGNTGELFF. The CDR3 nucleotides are TGTGCCAGCAGCTGGACAGGGAACACCGGGGAGCTGTTTTTT.

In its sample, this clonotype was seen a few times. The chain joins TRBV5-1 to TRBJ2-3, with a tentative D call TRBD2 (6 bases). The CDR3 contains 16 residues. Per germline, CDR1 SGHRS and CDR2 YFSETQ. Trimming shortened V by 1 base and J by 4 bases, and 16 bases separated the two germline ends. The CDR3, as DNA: TGCGCCAGCAGCTTGATTCCCGGGAGTGGGTCAGATACGCAGTATTTT. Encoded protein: CASSLIPGSGSDTQYF.

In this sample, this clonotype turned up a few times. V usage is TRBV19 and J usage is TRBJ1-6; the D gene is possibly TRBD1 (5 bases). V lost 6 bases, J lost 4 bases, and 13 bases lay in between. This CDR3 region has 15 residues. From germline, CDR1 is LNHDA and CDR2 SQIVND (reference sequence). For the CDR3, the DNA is TGTGCCAGTAGGATACAGGCGGGATATAATTCACCCCTCCACTTT. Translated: CASRIQAGYNSPLHF.

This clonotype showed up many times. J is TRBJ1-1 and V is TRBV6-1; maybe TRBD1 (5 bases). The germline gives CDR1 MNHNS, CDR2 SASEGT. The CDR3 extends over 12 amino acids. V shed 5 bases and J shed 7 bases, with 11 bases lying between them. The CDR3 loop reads CASSPDSLEAFF. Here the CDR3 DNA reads TGTGCCAGCAGTCCAGACAGTCTTGAAGCTTTCTTT.

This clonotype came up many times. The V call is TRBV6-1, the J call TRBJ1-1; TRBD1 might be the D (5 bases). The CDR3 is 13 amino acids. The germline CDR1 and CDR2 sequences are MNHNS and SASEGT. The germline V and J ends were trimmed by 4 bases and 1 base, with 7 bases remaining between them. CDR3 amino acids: CASSGTRNTEAFF. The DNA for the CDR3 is TGTGCCAGCAGTGGGACACGGAACACTGAAGCTTTCTTT.

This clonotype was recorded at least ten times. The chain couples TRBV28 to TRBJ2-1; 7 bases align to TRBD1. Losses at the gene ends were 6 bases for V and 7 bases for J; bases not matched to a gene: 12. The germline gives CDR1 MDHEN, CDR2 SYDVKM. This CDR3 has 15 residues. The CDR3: CASSPGGAAGNEQFF. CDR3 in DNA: TGTGCCAGCAGCCCAGGGGGTGCGGCAGGAAATGAGCAGTTCTTC.

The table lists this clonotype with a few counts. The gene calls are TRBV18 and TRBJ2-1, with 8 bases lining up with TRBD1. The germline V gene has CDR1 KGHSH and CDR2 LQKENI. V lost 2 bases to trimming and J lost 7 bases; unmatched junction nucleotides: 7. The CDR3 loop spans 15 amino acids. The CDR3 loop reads CASSPGQGAGNEQFF. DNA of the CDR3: TGTGCCAGCTCACCAGGGCAGGGGGCTGGTAATGAGCAGTTCTTC.

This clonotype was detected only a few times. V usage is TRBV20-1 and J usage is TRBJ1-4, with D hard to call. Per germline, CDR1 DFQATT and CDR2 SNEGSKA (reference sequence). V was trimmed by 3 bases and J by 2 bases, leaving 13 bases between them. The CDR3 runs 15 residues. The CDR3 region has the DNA TGCAGTGCTAGTGTCTACGGTGGGACTAATGAAAAACTGTTTTTT. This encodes CSASVYGGTNEKLFF.

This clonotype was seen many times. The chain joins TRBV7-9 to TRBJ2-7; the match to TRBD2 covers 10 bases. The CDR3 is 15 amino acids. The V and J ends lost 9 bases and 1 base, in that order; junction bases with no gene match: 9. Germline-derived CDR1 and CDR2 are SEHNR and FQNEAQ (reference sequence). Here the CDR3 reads CASSLASGSSYEQYF. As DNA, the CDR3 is TGTGCCAGTTCCCTGGCTAGCGGGAGTTCCTACGAGCAGTACTTC. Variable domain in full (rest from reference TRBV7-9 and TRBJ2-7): DTGVSQNPRHKITKRGQNVTFRCDPISEHNRLYWYRQTLGQGPEFLTYFQNEAQLEKSRLLSDRFSAERPKGSFSTLEIQRTEQGDSAMYLCASSLASGSSYEQYFGPGTRLTVT.

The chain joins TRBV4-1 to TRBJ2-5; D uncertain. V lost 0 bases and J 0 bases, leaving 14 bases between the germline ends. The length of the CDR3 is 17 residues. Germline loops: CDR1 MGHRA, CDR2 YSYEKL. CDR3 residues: CASSQDLSQSYQETQYF. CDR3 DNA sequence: TGCGCCAGCAGCCAAGATCTAAGCCAATCATACCAAGAGACCCAGTACTTC.

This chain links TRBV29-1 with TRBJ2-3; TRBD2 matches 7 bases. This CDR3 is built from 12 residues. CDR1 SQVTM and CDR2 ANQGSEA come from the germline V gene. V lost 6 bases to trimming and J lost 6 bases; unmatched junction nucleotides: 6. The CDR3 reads CSVLLATDTQYF. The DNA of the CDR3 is TGCAGCGTCTTACTAGCGACGGATACGCAGTATTTT.

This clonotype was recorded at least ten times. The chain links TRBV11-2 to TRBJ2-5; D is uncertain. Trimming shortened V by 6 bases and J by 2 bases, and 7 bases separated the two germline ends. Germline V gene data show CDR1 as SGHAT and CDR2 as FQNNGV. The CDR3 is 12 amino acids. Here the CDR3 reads CASSWGQETQYF. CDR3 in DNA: TGTGCCAGCAGTTGGGGTCAAGAGACCCAGTACTTC.